Described below is a single TCR beta chain sequence and its context. No antigen is known for it. This record belongs to a study of T cell responses to AZD1222 COVID-19 vaccine. The study's findings and limits: In a largely white British group with more females than males, clonal diversity was possibly underestimated.

Sequenced by immunoSEQ multiplex PCR; TCRdb stores in-frame clones only, minus some. The table records 75,000 to 100,000 clones, around 89% of them present only once. The CDR3 totals 14 residues. Trimming cost V 5 bases and J 2 bases; bases outside gene matches: 6. Germline-derived CDR1 and CDR2 are LGHNA and YSLEER. The chain is built from TRBV4-3 and TRBJ2-7; 7 positions match TRBD1. The TCR was taken from an adult in good health. This specimen was peripheral blood, taken on day 0 of AZD1222 vaccination. The CDR3: CASSTQTGAYEQYF. The DNA of the CDR3 is TGCGCCAGCAGCACCCAAACAGGGGCCTACGAGCAGTACTTC.